Listed here is a single T cell receptor (beta chain). Its antigen is undetermined. The sample belongs to a study of shared clonotypes between healthy human individuals. Study-level information: Plates per donor: three CD4 naive, three CD4 memory, two CD8 naive, one CD8 memory. General study findings and limits: Represented diversity, genetic and exposure-history alike, was limited by few donors. Generally, naive subsets came out with larger estimated richness than memory subsets.

Germline CDR1 is SGHKS and CDR2 is YYEKEE (reference sequence). The germline V and J ends were trimmed by 0 bases and 4 bases, with 5 bases remaining between them. The CDR3 has 13 residues. The data were produced by immunoSEQ multiplex PCR, yet TCRdb's version contains in-frame clones alone and is incomplete. This sample carries roughly 2,500,000 clones, 80% to 95% of them seen once, and the ten largest clones take roughly 0.36%. A CD45RA+ naive subset and a CD45RA-negative memory subset were split from CD4+ cells. This TCR derives from a man between 18 and 35 years old in good health. Some clones in this sample may be carry-over from other donors' samples. What was sequenced was naive CD4+ T cells from PBMCs. Subset of the sample: CD45RA+ positively selected. This rearrangement joins TRBV5-5 to TRBJ1-5; D is unclear. The CDR3 spells CASSLARNQPQHF. In DNA form, the CDR3 reads TGTGCCAGCAGCTTGGCTCGGAATCAGCCCCAGCATTTT.